The 17 T cell receptor beta chains presented below share a single source sample, sequenced in a study of OX40 agonist ivuxolimab in advanced cancers. Clones were read by immunoSEQ multiplex PCR, and TCRdb kept only the in-frame ones, dropping some. Of about 110,000 clones in the sample, 80% to 95% were seen once. The source was CD4+ or CD8+ T cells sorted from blood, collected in a trial of the OX40 agonist ivuxolimab. These receptors originate from an adult with an advanced solid tumor such as melanoma, head and neck, liver or kidney cancer.

The V gene is TRBV7-9, the J gene TRBJ1-2; maybe TRBD1 (5 bases). Germline CDR1 reads SEHNR; CDR2 reads FQNEAQ (reference sequence). V was trimmed by 2 bases and J by 7 bases, leaving 17 bases between them. This CDR3 is built from 15 residues. CDR3 in amino acids: CASSLTSTDLGGYTF. The CDR3 nucleotides are TGTGCCAGCAGCTTAACCTCGACAGACCTCGGTGGCTACACCTTC.

V usage is TRBV9 and J usage is TRBJ1-1; D perhaps matches TRBD1 (5 bases). V shed 0 bases and J shed 0 bases, with 9 bases lying between them. CDR1 and CDR2 (germline): SGDLS, YYNGEE. The CDR3 is 15 residues long. The CDR3: CASSVESGLNTEAFF. The DNA of the CDR3 is TGTGCCAGCAGCGTAGAGTCAGGGCTGAACACTGAAGCTTTCTTT.

The CDR3 DNA sequence: TGTGCCAGTATTGGACTAGCGGGAGACTTTATGAATGAGCAGTTCTTC. This codes for CASIGLAGDFMNEQFF. The chain joins TRBV19 to TRBJ2-1; 13 bases are a match to TRBD2. The CDR3 is made up of 16 amino acids. Germline V CDR1 and CDR2: LNHDA, SQIVND (reference sequence). The trim removed 7 bases at V and 7 bases at J, leaving 10 bases unmatched.

The gene calls are TRBV7-9 and TRBJ1-2, with TRBD1 as a possible D gene (6 bases). Per germline, CDR1 SEHNR and CDR2 FQNEAQ (reference sequence). The germline V and J ends were trimmed by 6 bases and 8 bases, with 16 bases remaining between them. The CDR3 runs 13 residues. This CDR3 reads CASSPLQGSGYTF. CDR3 bases: TGTGCCAGCAGTCCCCTCCAGGGGAGCGGCTACACCTTC. The full variable domain, in which reference TRBV7-9 and TRBJ1-2 provide the parts outside the CDR3, is DTGVSQNPRHKITKRGQNVTFRCDPISEHNRLYWYRQTLGQGPEFLTYFQNEAQLEKSRLLSDRFSAERPKGSFSTLEIQRTEQGDSAMYLCASSPLQGSGYTFGSGTRLTVV.

CDR3 in amino acids: CASSSKGQGFSYEQYF. The CDR3 DNA sequence: TGCGCCAGCAGCTCTAAAGGACAGGGATTCTCCTACGAGCAGTACTTC. The chain couples TRBV5-1 to TRBJ2-7, with 8 positions matching TRBD1. The V gene's germline CDR1 is SGHRS and CDR2 YFSETQ. The CDR3 extends over 16 amino acids. Losses at the gene ends were 3 bases for V and 0 bases for J; bases not matched to a gene: 8.

In this sample, this clone turned up once. The chain employs TRBV5-1 and TRBJ2-7, with 7 positions matching TRBD1. The CDR3 runs to 17 residues. CDR1 is SGHRS and CDR2 is YFSETQ in the germline V gene. J was trimmed by 5 bases and V by 0 bases; bases with no gene match: 14. The chain's CDR3 is CASSLAWGTDSLDEQYF. In nucleotides, the CDR3 is TGCGCCAGCAGCTTGGCTTGGGGGACAGACAGTCTTGACGAGCAGTACTTC.

The chain's CDR3 is CSAPAAHEQYF. DNA for the CDR3: TGCAGTGCCCCAGCGGCCCACGAGCAGTACTTC. The chain uses TRBV20-1 and TRBJ2-7; weak D call: TRBD2 (5 bases). This CDR3 has 11 amino acids. Germline values: CDR1 DFQATT, CDR2 SNEGSKA (reference sequence). The V and J ends lost 6 bases and 5 bases respectively, with 11 bases between them.

The CDR3 bases are TGTGCCAGCCTGGGGGGCGGGGACACAGATACGCAGTATTTT. It encodes CASLGGGDTDTQYF. The chain joins TRBV2 to TRBJ2-3, with D perhaps TRBD1 or TRBD2 (6 bases each). V shed 8 bases and J shed 2 bases, with 14 bases lying between them. This CDR3 has 14 residues. CDR1 and CDR2 (germline): SNHLY, FYNNEI.

This rearrangement joins TRBV6-1 to TRBJ1-3; D gene ambiguous. Per the germline V gene, CDR1 is MNHNS and CDR2 is SASEGT. CDR3 length: 13 residues. V lost 2 bases and J 3 bases, leaving 5 bases between the germline ends. The DNA of the CDR3 is TGTGCCAGCAGTGAACACCTTGGAAACACCATATATTTT. Protein: CASSEHLGNTIYF.

This sequence joins TRBV2 and TRBJ1-5; TRBD1 aligns across 8 bases. The CDR3 length is 15 residues. J lost 2 bases, V lost 6 bases, and 6 bases had no gene match. Per germline, CDR1 SNHLY and CDR2 FYNNEI. CDR3 in amino acids: CASSPDRDGNQPQHF. The CDR3 DNA is TGTGCCAGCAGCCCGGACAGGGACGGCAATCAGCCCCAGCATTTT.

The CDR3 protein is CAWRGTWRGEEKLFF. CDR3 in DNA: TGTGCCTGGAGGGGTACGTGGAGGGGGGAAGAAAAACTGTTTTTT. V gene TRBV30 combines with J gene TRBJ1-4; D possibly corresponds to TRBD1 (6 bases). There are 15 residues in the CDR3. Trimming removed 3 bases at V and 8 bases at J, with 19 bases between. Germline CDR1 and CDR2: GTSNPN and SVGIG (reference sequence).

The V call is TRBV6-1, the J call TRBJ1-2; D unclear. The germline V gene has CDR1 MNHNS and CDR2 SASEGT. This CDR3 is 12 amino acids long. With 10 bases removed from V and 2 bases from J, the gap between germline ends came to 11 bases. In nucleotides, the CDR3 is TGTGCCACCACGCCCAGGAACTATGGCTACACCTTC. This translates into CATTPRNYGYTF.

The rearrangement joins TRBV18 to TRBJ2-5, with D possibly being TRBD1 (5 bases). V lost 8 bases, J lost 2 bases, and 15 bases lay in between. Germline assignment: CDR1 KGHSH and CDR2 LQKENI. CDR3 length equals 14 residues. CDR3 protein: CASSTGSGQETQYF. The DNA for the CDR3 is TGTGCCAGCAGCACCGGGTCAGGGCAAGAGACCCAGTACTTC.

This clone was found once. The chain is built from TRBV10-3 and TRBJ1-1; D may be TRBD1 (5 bases). Germline V CDR1 and CDR2: ENHRY, SYGVKD. Between the trimmed V and J ends, which lost 6 bases and 4 bases, there was a span of 12 bases. CDR3 length equals 13 residues. The CDR3 sequence is CAIRGGVSTEAFF. In DNA, the CDR3 is TGTGCCATCAGGGGAGGGGTGAGCACTGAAGCTTTCTTT.

This chain connects TRBV30 to TRBJ2-5, with 7 positions matching TRBD2. Germline CDR1 reads GTSNPN; CDR2 reads SVGIG (reference sequence). The CDR3 loop spans 13 amino acids. V was pared by 0 bases and J by 4 bases, with 2 bases of the junction left unmatched. The CDR3 reads CAWSVSGGETQYF. The CDR3 bases are TGTGCCTGGAGTGTATCGGGGGGAGAGACCCAGTACTTC.

This sequence joins TRBV10-1 and TRBJ2-1; tentatively, D is TRBD1 (6 bases). Germline V gives CDR1 WNHNN, CDR2 SYGVQD (reference sequence). The CDR3 spans 15 residues. Trimming took off 0 bases at V and 8 bases at J, with 14 bases between the two ends. The CDR3 DNA follows: TGCGCCAGCAGTGAGTCTATACAGGGTTTCTATGAGCAGTTCTTC. Translating it yields CASSESIQGFYEQFF.

This chain links TRBV5-4 with TRBJ2-3; 7 positions match TRBD2. Per the germline V gene, CDR1 is SGHNT and CDR2 is YYREEE (reference sequence). V lost 8 bases and J lost 0; bases outside the gene matches: 3. This CDR3 spans 13 amino acids. The CDR3 protein is CASGGVSTDTQYF. The CDR3, as DNA: TGTGCCAGTGGGGGGGTTAGCACAGATACGCAGTATTTT.